These 6 T cell receptor beta chains were all obtained from the same sample, sequenced in a study of T cell repertoires in cytomegalovirus infection. TCRdb passed the reads through MiXCR, listing each CDR3 protein once. Of approximately 110,000 distinct CDR3 sequences in the sample, approximately 30% were seen once. These TCRs' antigens remain unknown. The sequencing used CD8+ T cells from cultured PBMCs, collected from culture after CMV antigen stimulation. These receptors were obtained from a human donor in good health (CMV status not recorded). Some clones in this sample may be carry-over from other donors' samples.

This clonotype has a handful of counts. The chain uses TRBV10-3 and TRBJ1-4; perhaps TRBD1 as D (5 bases). V gave up 0 bases and J gave up 6 bases, with 17 bases separating them. The CDR3 consists of 17 residues. The V gene's germline CDR1 is ENHRY and CDR2 SYGVKD. Here the CDR3 DNA reads TGTGCCATCAGTGAGTCGCCAAGGGGTTATTCGGATGAAAAACTGTTTTTT. As protein: CAISESPRGYSDEKLFF.

This chain joins TRBV7-4 and TRBJ1-1, with no clear D. Germline V gene data show CDR1 as SGHVT and CDR2 as SQSDAQ. Trimming shortened V by 0 bases and J by 2 bases, and 7 bases separated the two germline ends. CDR3 length: 14 residues. The CDR3 nucleotides are TGTGCCAGCAGCTTAGCGCCAGTAAACACTGAAGCTTTCTTT. This sequence encodes CASSLAPVNTEAFF.

This chain connects TRBV5-4 to TRBJ2-1; unclear D gene. Trimming removed 3 bases at V and 0 bases at J, with 10 bases between. The CDR3 has 15 amino acids. Germline assignment: CDR1 SGHNT and CDR2 YYREEE (reference sequence). The CDR3 spells CASSYLQSSYNEQFF. CDR3 in DNA: TGTGCCAGCAGCTACCTACAGAGCTCCTACAATGAGCAGTTCTTC.

The chain is built from TRBV9 and TRBJ2-5; TRBD2 matches 9 bases. Per the germline V gene, CDR1 is SGDLS and CDR2 is YYNGEE. Unmatched junction bases numbered 8, after V lost 0 bases and J lost 5 bases. The CDR3 contains 16 residues. The CDR3 spells CASSVASGLAGETQYF. CDR3 coding DNA: TGTGCCAGCAGCGTAGCCTCGGGACTAGCAGGGGAGACCCAGTACTTC.

The chain has TRBV7-2 and TRBJ1-5; D gene unclear. V lost 6 bases and J 2 bases, leaving 8 bases between the germline ends. CDR3 size: 13 residues. Germline V lookup: CDR1 SGHTA, CDR2 FQGNSA. The CDR3 coding sequence is TGTGCCAGCAGGCTAACGGGCAATCAGCCCCAGCATTTT. Its translation: CASRLTGNQPQHF. Looking up the rest from reference TRBV7-2 and TRBJ1-5 gives the full variable domain: GAGVSQSPSNKVTEKGKDVELRCDPISGHTALYWYRQSLGQGLEFLIYFQGNSAPDKSGLPSDRFSAERTGGSVSTLTIQRTQQEDSAVYLCASRLTGNQPQHFGDGTRLSIL.

This chain uses TRBV29-1 with TRBJ2-3, with TRBD1 identical over 7 bases. Germline V CDR1 and CDR2: SQVTM, ANQGSEA. The CDR3 sequence is 14 residues long. With V trimmed by 4 bases and J by 8 bases, 12 bases remained unmatched. CDR3 protein: CSVGSGQLPGTQYF. The CDR3 DNA reads TGCAGCGTTGGGTCGGGACAGCTCCCCGGTACGCAGTATTTT.